The sequence of this T cell receptor beta chain was determined in a study of T cells after yellow fever vaccination. As regards this clonotype: Its specificity is unknown.

Germline values: CDR1 DFQATT, CDR2 SNEGSKA (reference sequence). V was trimmed by 3 bases and J by 3 bases, leaving 24 bases between them. There are 17 residues in the CDR3. Template switching by 5'RACE produced TCR cDNA, adding a universal primer site and UMIs. In TCRdb, the 5' RACE reads were re-called with MiXCR into one record per CDR3 protein. The sample has around 100,000 distinct CDR3 sequences; roughly 5.2% are singletons. Findings of the study overall: The study re-detected most primary-vaccination clones after the booster (96% CD4, just over 85% CD8).

The chain uses TRBV20-1 and TRBJ2-7; perhaps TRBD2 as D (7 bases). The sequence derives from a man younger than 35 who received the YFV17D yellow fever vaccine. The specimen comprised CD8+ T cells sorted from PBMCs, sampled 10 days after the yellow fever booster vaccination. As DNA, the CDR3 is TGCAGTGCTAGCCCTTCGGGGGGCCGCCTCCCGGGCTACGAGCAGTACTTC. Protein sequence: CSASPSGGRLPGYEQYF.